The source of this TCR beta chain is a study of blood T cell repertoires in COVID-19. Study details: The samples span acute and convalescent COVID-19 from the United States, Italy and Spain. Sample material is recorded as cDNA or gDNA derived from T cells, B-cell-depleted T cells, or PBMCs.

This clone came up once. Participants were aged about 18 to 100 years, lived in about two dozen US areas, and enrolled virtually. Allocation to cohorts depended on clinical history reported by the participants. Method: immunoSEQ multiplex PCR; TCRdb's copy keeps in-frame clones and lacks some. The profile shows about 210,000 clones, roughly 86% of them singletons. V was clipped by 4 bases and J by 3 bases; unmatched bases: 6. There are 15 residues in the CDR3. Germline V gene lookup returns CDR1 SGHRS and CDR2 YFSETQ. Specimen: PBMCs or T cells enriched from blood (not recorded which). The receptor was derived from a middle-aged man with acute COVID-19. The chain is built from TRBV5-1 and TRBJ2-2, with TRBD1 identical over 7 bases. The DNA of the CDR3 is TGCGCCAGCAGCCATGGGACAGTTGACACCGGGGAGCTGTTTTTT. It codes for CASSHGTVDTGELFF.